One and the same sample provided the 19 T cell receptor beta chains below, sequenced in a study of T cell responses to AZD1222 COVID-19 vaccine. Here immunoSEQ multiplex PCR was the method, and the copy in TCRdb shows in-frame clones only, minus some. This repertoire shows about 69,000 clones, around four fifths found once; its top ten account for around a quarter. The sequenced sample was peripheral blood, obtained 28 days after the second AZD1222 dose. The receptor set was obtained from an adult who received the AZD1222 COVID-19 vaccine.

V usage is TRBV11-2 and J usage is TRBJ2-5; possible D gene TRBD1, 5 bases. Germline-derived CDR1 and CDR2 are SGHAT and FQNNGV. There are 14 residues in the CDR3. The ends were cut back, 2 bases at V and 5 bases at J, with 12 bases in the middle. In DNA, the CDR3 is TGTGCCAGCAGCTTATCCAGGGCCGGCGAGACCCAGTACTTC. Translated, it gives CASSLSRAGETQYF.

This clone was counted only a few times. This chain uses TRBV6-7 with TRBJ2-3; TRBD2 aligns across 7 bases. TRBV6-7 is given ORF status, its function remaining uncertain. Germline trimming cut 8 bases from V and 0 bases from J; bases unmatched to any gene: 11. CDR3 size: 16 residues. CDR3 amino acids: CASPKIGRTSTDTQYF. In DNA form, the CDR3 reads TGTGCCAGCCCCAAAATCGGGAGGACTAGCACAGATACGCAGTATTTT.

V usage is TRBV14 and J usage is TRBJ1-4; D may be TRBD1 (5 bases). The CDR3 has 15 amino acids. CDR1 is SGHDN and CDR2 is FVKESK in the germline V gene. V lost 2 bases and J lost 8, with 15 bases in between. In nucleotides, the CDR3 is TGTGCCAGCAGCCAATCCCCCGGGACTGCCGAAAAACTGTTTTTT. Translating it yields CASSQSPGTAEKLFF.

This rearrangement joins TRBV5-5 to TRBJ2-7; 9 bases map to TRBD1. Germline CDR1 reads SGHKS; CDR2 reads YYEKEE (reference sequence). V dropped 3 bases and J dropped 4; count of bases not matched to a gene: 8. This CDR3 has 15 amino acids. In DNA form, the CDR3 reads TGTGCCAGCAGCTGGGCGAGACAGGGGGTTTACGAGCAGTACTTC. It codes for CASSWARQGVYEQYF.

The chain employs TRBV24-1 and TRBJ1-5, with D tentatively TRBD1 (6 bases). The germline V and J ends were trimmed by 8 bases and 6 bases, with 19 bases remaining between them. CDR1 KGHDR and CDR2 SFDVKD come from the germline V gene. CDR3 length: 15 amino acids. This chain's CDR3 is CATIPETGRGQPQHF. The DNA for the CDR3 is TGTGCCACCATCCCTGAAACAGGGAGAGGTCAGCCCCAGCATTTT.

V usage is TRBV27 and J usage is TRBJ2-6, with D unresolved. This CDR3 comprises 13 residues. Trimming cost V 7 bases and J 2 bases, with 6 bases left between them. CDR1 is MNHEY, CDR2 SMNVEV, per germline (reference sequence). Here the CDR3 reads CASKVTGANVLTF. Written as DNA, the CDR3 is TGTGCCAGCAAGGTGACTGGGGCCAACGTCCTGACTTTC.

This clone was counted a single time. The J gene is TRBJ1-2, the V gene TRBV30; no firm D call. CDR1 and CDR2 (germline): GTSNPN, SVGIG (reference sequence). CDR3 size: 16 residues. V was cut by 1 base and J by 4 bases, with 19 bases left in between. The CDR3 region is CAWSDPRSPIGYGYTF. Here the CDR3 DNA reads TGTGCCTGGAGTGACCCTCGATCACCTATAGGCTATGGCTACACCTTC.

The chain is built from TRBV12-3 or TRBV12-4 and TRBJ1-4, with D tentatively TRBD1 (5 bases). The CDR3 has 13 residues. The ends were cut back, 6 bases at V and 7 bases at J, with 12 bases in the middle. CDR3 in amino acids: CASSLRVGEKLFF. The CDR3 nucleotides are TGTGCCAGCAGCCTCAGGGTCGGTGAAAAACTGTTTTTT.

The J gene is TRBJ1-5, the V gene TRBV7-8; D is undetermined. The germline V gene has CDR1 SGHVS and CDR2 FQNEAQ. Trimming stripped 7 bases from V and 3 bases from J, with 7 bases between. This CDR3 comprises 12 residues. As DNA, the CDR3 is TGTGCCAGCACAGTAAACAATCAGCCCCAGCATTTT. Protein product: CASTVNNQPQHF.

There are a few counts of this clone. The V and J genes are TRBV5-1 and TRBJ2-7; possibly TRBD1 for D (6 bases). The CDR3 length is 13 residues. Per the germline V gene, CDR1 is SGHRS and CDR2 is YFSETQ. V lost 0 bases and J 5 bases, leaving 9 bases between the germline ends. The CDR3 nucleotides read TGCGCCAGCAGCTTGGCAGGGGTCGACGAGCAGTACTTC. Its translation: CASSLAGVDEQYF.

The chain links TRBV7-2 to TRBJ1-2; D perhaps matches TRBD1 (6 bases). Trimming shortened V by 10 bases and J by 7 bases, and 16 bases separated the two germline ends. Germline V gives CDR1 SGHTA, CDR2 FQGNSA. The CDR3 totals 12 residues. The CDR3 sequence: CANYRDSGGYTF. Here the CDR3 DNA reads TGTGCCAACTACAGGGATTCCGGTGGCTACACCTTC.

The chain links TRBV19 to TRBJ1-2; 7 bases agree with TRBD1. CDR3 length: 13 residues. J gave up 7 bases and V 5 bases, and 7 bases lay outside the gene matches. Per germline, CDR1 LNHDA and CDR2 SQIVND (reference sequence). The CDR3 DNA is TGTGCCAGTAGTCCTCGACAGGGTGGTGGCTACACCTTC. It encodes CASSPRQGGGYTF.

Only one count was recorded for this clone. The V and J genes are TRBV10-2 and TRBJ1-1; no clear D. Trimming shortened V by 5 bases and J by 1 base, and 8 bases separated the two germline ends. This CDR3 region has 13 residues. Germline CDR1 WSHSY, CDR2 SAAADI. The CDR3 region is CASSWTWNTEAFF. The CDR3 DNA reads TGCGCCAGCAGTTGGACTTGGAACACTGAAGCTTTCTTT.

The genes are TRBV3-1 (or the pseudogene TRBV3-2) and TRBJ2-1; 8 bases line up with TRBD2. CDR3 size: 16 residues. CDR1 is LGHDT and CDR2 is YNNKEL in the germline V gene (reference sequence). V was pared by 4 bases and J by 4 bases, with 9 bases of the junction left unmatched. In DNA, the CDR3 is TGTGCCAGCAGCCTAGGGAGCGGGGGCCCTTACAATGAGCAGTTCTTC. Protein sequence: CASSLGSGGPYNEQFF.

This chain joins TRBV4-1 and TRBJ2-1; 8 bases align to TRBD2. Germline V lookup: CDR1 MGHRA, CDR2 YSYEKL. The CDR3 covers 18 residues. V dropped 0 bases and J dropped 0; count of bases not matched to a gene: 7. As DNA, the CDR3 is TGCGCCAGCAGCCAAGATGGGGGACTAGTTAGCTCCTACAATGAGCAGTTCTTC. Its translation is CASSQDGGLVSSYNEQFF.

The V call is TRBV2, the J call TRBJ1-6, with 9 bases fitting TRBD1. V lost 5 bases, J lost 8 bases, and 7 bases stayed unmatched. CDR1 and CDR2 (germline): SNHLY, FYNNEI. The CDR3 has 15 residues. The CDR3 DNA sequence: TGTGCCAGCAGTTGGGACAGGGCAAATCATTCACCCCTCCACTTT. Encoded protein: CASSWDRANHSPLHF.

This rearrangement joins TRBV7-2 to TRBJ1-1; D is unresolved. Deletions cut 0 bases from V and 8 bases from J, with 16 bases between. The CDR3 has 15 amino acids. Looked up from germline, CDR1 is SGHTA and CDR2 is FQGNSA. The CDR3: CASSLARASRAEAFF. The CDR3 bases are TGTGCCAGCAGCTTAGCGAGGGCCAGTCGAGCCGAAGCTTTCTTT. The full variable domain, rest sourced from reference TRBV7-2 and TRBJ1-1, is GAGVSQSPSNKVTEKGKDVELRCDPISGHTALYWYRQSLGQGLEFLIYFQGNSAPDKSGLPSDRFSAERTGGSVSTLTIQRTQQEDSAVYLCASSLARASRAEAFFGQGTRLTVV.

The chain employs TRBV2 and TRBJ1-5; 9 positions match TRBD1. J was trimmed by 5 bases and V by 5 bases; bases with no gene match: 7. CDR1 SNHLY and CDR2 FYNNEI come from the germline V gene. The CDR3 runs 15 residues. The CDR3 sequence is CASSSDRGRYQPQHF. CDR3 coding DNA: TGTGCCAGCAGTTCGGACAGGGGAAGGTATCAGCCCCAGCATTTT.

The CDR3 region is CASSFSVRDGYTF. In nucleotides, the CDR3 is TGTGCCAGCAGCTTTAGTGTAAGAGATGGCTACACCTTC. The chain uses TRBV7-9 and TRBJ1-2, with no clear D. The length of the CDR3 is 13 residues. The V end lost 3 bases, the J end lost 6 bases, and 11 bases lay between the germline ends. Germline lookup yields CDR1 SEHNR and CDR2 FQNEAQ (reference sequence).